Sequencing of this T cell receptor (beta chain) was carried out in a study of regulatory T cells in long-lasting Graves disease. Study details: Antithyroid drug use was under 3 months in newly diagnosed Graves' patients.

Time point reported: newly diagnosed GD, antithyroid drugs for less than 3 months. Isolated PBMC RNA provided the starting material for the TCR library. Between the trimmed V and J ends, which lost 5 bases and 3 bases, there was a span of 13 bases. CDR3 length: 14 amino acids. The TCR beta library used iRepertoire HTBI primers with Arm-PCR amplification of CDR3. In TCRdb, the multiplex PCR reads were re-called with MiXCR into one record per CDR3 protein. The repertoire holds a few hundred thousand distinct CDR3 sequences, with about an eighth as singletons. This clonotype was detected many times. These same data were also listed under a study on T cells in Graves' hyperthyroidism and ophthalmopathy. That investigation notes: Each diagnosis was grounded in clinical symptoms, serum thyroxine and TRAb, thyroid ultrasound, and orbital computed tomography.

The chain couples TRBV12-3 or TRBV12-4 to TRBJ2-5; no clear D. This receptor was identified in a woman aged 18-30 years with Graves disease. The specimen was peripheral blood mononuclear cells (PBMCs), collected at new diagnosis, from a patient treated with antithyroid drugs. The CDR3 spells CASSPQDREETQYF. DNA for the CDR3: TGTGCCAGCAGTCCCCAGGATCGCGAAGAGACCCAGTACTTC.